This is a list of T cell receptor beta chains from one sample in a study of T cell changes during pregnancy in multiple sclerosis. Here immunoSEQ multiplex PCR was the method, and the copy in TCRdb shows in-frame clones only, minus some. The top ten clones hold around 3.3% of a sample with roughly 34,000 clones, 85% to 90% of them seen once. The sequences come from CD8+ T cells from peripheral blood mononuclear cells, collected in the third trimester of pregnancy. The source is a female donor with multiple sclerosis, enrolled in a pregnancy study. Each CDR3 is given with its conserved first and last residue. Fields, in order: clone size, J gene, D gene, V gene, CDR3 protein, CDR3 DNA. A D gene is named only where the DNA matches it firmly. Where a row states a size, it is once, few, many or the class of an expanded clone; other rows omit it.

clone_size: -; j_call: TRBJ1-5; d_call: TRBD1; v_call: TRBV30; cdr3_aa: CAWSTGTGGYQPQHF; cdr3_nt: TGTGCCTGGAGTACGGGGACAGGGGGCTATCAGCCCCAGCATTTT
clone_size: once; j_call: TRBJ1-4; d_call: -; v_call: TRBV11-2; cdr3_aa: CASSLGGGVNEKLFF; cdr3_nt: TGTGCCAGCAGCTTAGGTGGAGGTGTTAATGAAAAACTGTTTTTT
clone_size: -; j_call: TRBJ2-3; d_call: TRBD2; v_call: TRBV7-2; cdr3_aa: CASRSLAGGPHDVDTQYF; cdr3_nt: TGTGCCAGCAGGTCACTAGCGGGGGGGCCACACGATGTAGATACGCAGTATTTT
clone_size: -; j_call: TRBJ2-7; d_call: TRBD1; v_call: TRBV5-8; cdr3_aa: CASSTRGYEQYF; cdr3_nt: TGTGCCAGCAGCACCAGGGGGTACGAGCAGTACTTC
clone_size: -; j_call: TRBJ1-2; d_call: -; v_call: TRBV30; cdr3_aa: CAWILVHLDGYTF; cdr3_nt: TGTGCCTGGATACTAGTTCACCTGGATGGCTACACCTTC
clone_size: -; j_call: TRBJ1-1; d_call: TRBD1; v_call: TRBV7-6; cdr3_aa: CASSYRGGGDGNTEAFF; cdr3_nt: TGTGCCAGCAGCTACAGGGGCGGGGGGGACGGGAACACTGAAGCTTTCTTT
clone_size: -; j_call: TRBJ1-2; d_call: -; v_call: TRBV4-3; cdr3_aa: CASSPSSPNRVSGYTF; cdr3_nt: TGCGCCAGCAGCCCATCGTCACCGAACAGGGTGTCCGGCTACACCTTC
clone_size: -; j_call: TRBJ2-3; d_call: TRBD2; v_call: TRBV9; cdr3_aa: CASSGSSGGSDTQYF; cdr3_nt: TGTGCCAGCAGCGGATCTAGCGGGGGCTCAGATACGCAGTATTTT
clone_size: -; j_call: TRBJ2-5; d_call: TRBD1; v_call: TRBV7-9; cdr3_aa: CASSPAGGGWEETQYF; cdr3_nt: TGTGCCAGCAGCCCAGCAGGGGGCGGTTGGGAAGAGACCCAGTACTTC
clone_size: -; j_call: TRBJ2-7; d_call: TRBD1; v_call: TRBV6-5; cdr3_aa: CASTRQGALPGEQYF; cdr3_nt: TGTGCCAGCACAAGACAGGGGGCGCTTCCAGGCGAGCAGTACTTC
clone_size: -; j_call: TRBJ2-1; d_call: -; v_call: TRBV15; cdr3_aa: CASSARVYNEQFF; cdr3_nt: TGTGCCTCGTCTGCGAGAGTCTACAATGAGCAGTTCTTC
clone_size: -; j_call: TRBJ1-1; d_call: TRBD1; v_call: TRBV11-2; cdr3_aa: CASSSIGGGQGDTEAFF; cdr3_nt: TGTGCCAGCAGCTCGATAGGGGGGGGACAGGGGGACACTGAAGCTTTCTTT
clone_size: -; j_call: TRBJ1-5; d_call: -; v_call: TRBV21-1; cdr3_aa: CALRDNQPQHF; cdr3_nt: TGTGCCTTGAGGGACAATCAGCCCCAGCATTTT
clone_size: -; j_call: TRBJ1-1; d_call: -; v_call: TRBV9; cdr3_aa: CASSVNSGTEAFF; cdr3_nt: TGTGCCAGCAGCGTAAATTCGGGCACTGAAGCTTTCTTT
clone_size: -; j_call: TRBJ2-7; d_call: -; v_call: TRBV2; cdr3_aa: CASSEFFPSYEQYF; cdr3_nt: TGTGCCAGCAGTGAATTTTTCCCGTCCTACGAGCAGTACTTC
clone_size: -; j_call: TRBJ2-2; d_call: TRBD2; v_call: TRBV9; cdr3_aa: CASSVQDSGVHGELFF; cdr3_nt: TGTGCCAGCAGCGTACAGGATAGCGGGGTTCACGGGGAGCTGTTTTTT
clone_size: -; j_call: TRBJ2-2; d_call: TRBD1; v_call: TRBV7-3; cdr3_aa: CASSLGQTNTGELFF; cdr3_nt: TGTGCCAGCAGCCTGGGACAGACGAACACCGGGGAGCTGTTTTTT
clone_size: -; j_call: TRBJ2-1; d_call: TRBD2; v_call: TRBV4-2; cdr3_aa: CASSQDEAGGMNEQFF; cdr3_nt: TGTGCCAGCAGCCAAGACGAAGCGGGGGGTATGAATGAGCAGTTCTTC
clone_size: -; j_call: TRBJ2-7; d_call: -; v_call: TRBV4-1; cdr3_aa: CASSQGGFPYEQYF; cdr3_nt: TGCGCCAGCAGCCAAGGAGGGTTCCCCTACGAGCAGTACTTC
clone_size: -; j_call: TRBJ2-5; d_call: -; v_call: TRBV10-3; cdr3_aa: CAISESQQAIRETQYF; cdr3_nt: TGTGCCATCAGTGAGTCCCAACAGGCGATTCGGGAGACCCAGTACTTC
clone_size: -; j_call: TRBJ2-7; d_call: -; v_call: TRBV9; cdr3_aa: CASSVVGTSYEQYF; cdr3_nt: TGTGCCAGCAGCGTAGTGGGCACCTCCTACGAGCAGTACTTC
clone_size: few; j_call: TRBJ2-3; d_call: TRBD2; v_call: TRBV6-1; cdr3_aa: CASRLLAGSTDTQYF; cdr3_nt: TGTGCCAGCAGGCTTCTAGCGGGCAGCACAGATACGCAGTATTTT
clone_size: -; j_call: TRBJ1-2; d_call: -; v_call: TRBV5-4; cdr3_aa: CASSSVGDYTF; cdr3_nt: TGTGCCAGCAGCTCGGTGGGAGACTACACCTTC
clone_size: -; j_call: TRBJ1-1; d_call: -; v_call: TRBV4-3; cdr3_aa: CASSQTGYTEAFF; cdr3_nt: TGCGCCAGCAGCCAGACTGGCTACACTGAAGCTTTCTTT
clone_size: once; j_call: TRBJ1-2; d_call: TRBD1; v_call: TRBV5-6; cdr3_aa: CASSRGQAYGYTF; cdr3_nt: TGTGCCAGCAGCCGGGGACAGGCTTATGGCTACACCTTC
clone_size: -; j_call: TRBJ2-3; d_call: TRBD1; v_call: TRBV27; cdr3_aa: CASSLTQGQASTDTQYF; cdr3_nt: TGTGCCAGCAGTTTAACCCAGGGACAGGCGAGCACAGATACGCAGTATTTT
clone_size: -; j_call: TRBJ2-7; d_call: TRBD2; v_call: TRBV11-2; cdr3_aa: CASSPSSGGAKEQYF; cdr3_nt: TGTGCCAGCAGCCCAAGTAGCGGGGGGGCCAAAGAGCAGTACTTC
clone_size: -; j_call: TRBJ2-1; d_call: TRBD2; v_call: TRBV4-1; cdr3_aa: CASSQIAGGLSYNEQFF; cdr3_nt: TGCGCCAGCAGCCAAATAGCGGGGGGCCTTTCCTACAATGAGCAGTTCTTC
clone_size: -; j_call: TRBJ2-4; d_call: -; v_call: TRBV4-1; cdr3_aa: CASSRIQAYKNIQYF; cdr3_nt: TGCGCCAGCAGCCGGATACAGGCATACAAAAACATTCAGTACTTC
clone_size: -; j_call: TRBJ2-7; d_call: -; v_call: TRBV6-1; cdr3_aa: CASSEETVSSYEQYF; cdr3_nt: TGTGCCAGCAGTGAAGAGACTGTCAGCTCCTACGAGCAGTACTTC
clone_size: -; j_call: TRBJ1-2; d_call: -; v_call: TRBV4-3; cdr3_aa: CASSQDWGSSGYTF; cdr3_nt: TGCGCCAGCAGCCAAGATTGGGGCTCAAGCGGCTACACCTTC
clone_size: -; j_call: TRBJ1-6; d_call: -; v_call: TRBV6-7; cdr3_aa: CASSYSGQGGYSPLHF; cdr3_nt: TGTGCCAGCAGTTACTCGGGGCAAGGAGGGTATTCACCCCTCCACTTT
clone_size: -; j_call: TRBJ1-1; d_call: -; v_call: TRBV30; cdr3_aa: CAWRLIFGGDQMNTEAFF; cdr3_nt: TGTGCCTGGAGACTAATTTTCGGAGGGGACCAAATGAACACTGAAGCTTTCTTT
clone_size: -; j_call: TRBJ2-7; d_call: -; v_call: TRBV6-1; cdr3_aa: CASSANERTVWYEQYF; cdr3_nt: TGTGCCAGCAGTGCAAACGAGCGCACCGTCTGGTACGAGCAGTACTTC
clone_size: -; j_call: TRBJ2-1; d_call: -; v_call: TRBV2; cdr3_aa: CASNRLNNEQFF; cdr3_nt: TGTGCCAGCAACCGACTGAACAATGAGCAGTTCTTC
clone_size: -; j_call: TRBJ2-7; d_call: TRBD1; v_call: TRBV19; cdr3_aa: CASSMGQGNYEQYF; cdr3_nt: TGTGCCAGTAGTATGGGACAGGGCAACTACGAGCAGTACTTC
clone_size: -; j_call: TRBJ2-1; d_call: -; v_call: TRBV2; cdr3_aa: CASAYSYNEQFF; cdr3_nt: TGTGCCAGCGCCTACTCCTACAATGAGCAGTTCTTC
clone_size: -; j_call: TRBJ1-4; d_call: -; v_call: TRBV4-3; cdr3_aa: CASSQRPTTGGEKLFF; cdr3_nt: TGCGCCAGCAGCCAACGCCCGACGACAGGCGGTGAAAAACTGTTTTTT
clone_size: few; j_call: TRBJ2-7; d_call: TRBD2; v_call: TRBV4-3; cdr3_aa: CASSQDWSGGPREQYF; cdr3_nt: TGCGCCAGCAGCCAAGATTGGAGCGGGGGCCCCAGGGAGCAGTACTTC
clone_size: -; j_call: TRBJ2-1; d_call: TRBD2; v_call: TRBV18; cdr3_aa: CASSPIGTSDPEQFF; cdr3_nt: TGTGCCAGCTCACCAATCGGGACTAGCGACCCAGAGCAGTTCTTC
clone_size: -; j_call: TRBJ1-1; d_call: TRBD1; v_call: TRBV4-3; cdr3_aa: CASSQDGTGGLNTEAFF; cdr3_nt: TGCGCCAGCAGCCAAGACGGGACAGGGGGCTTGAACACTGAAGCTTTCTTT
clone_size: -; j_call: TRBJ2-1; d_call: TRBD2; v_call: TRBV27; cdr3_aa: CASSSLAGRDNEQFF; cdr3_nt: TGTGCCAGCAGTTCCCTAGCGGGGCGGGACAATGAGCAGTTCTTC
clone_size: once; j_call: TRBJ1-1; d_call: TRBD1; v_call: TRBV19; cdr3_aa: CASSKRGTENEAFF; cdr3_nt: TGTGCCAGTAGTAAGCGAGGGACAGAAAATGAAGCTTTCTTT
clone_size: once; j_call: TRBJ2-7; d_call: TRBD1; v_call: TRBV6-6; cdr3_aa: CASTPTGAYEQYF; cdr3_nt: TGTGCCAGCACTCCGACAGGGGCCTACGAGCAGTACTTC
clone_size: -; j_call: TRBJ2-3; d_call: -; v_call: TRBV7-6; cdr3_aa: CASSFTPTTPDTQYF; cdr3_nt: TGTGCCAGCAGCTTTACACCCACTACGCCGGATACGCAGTATTTT
clone_size: -; j_call: TRBJ1-1; d_call: -; v_call: TRBV29-1; cdr3_aa: CSVEDPDRVNTEAFF; cdr3_nt: TGCAGCGTTGAAGATCCGGACAGAGTGAACACTGAAGCTTTCTTT
clone_size: -; j_call: TRBJ1-5; d_call: -; v_call: TRBV4-1; cdr3_aa: CASSQDKTGSGYNQPQHF; cdr3_nt: TGCGCCAGCAGCCAAGATAAGACAGGTTCTGGGTACAATCAGCCCCAGCATTTT
clone_size: -; j_call: TRBJ2-1; d_call: TRBD2; v_call: TRBV18; cdr3_aa: CASSLTRGGSYNEQFF; cdr3_nt: TGTGCCAGCTCACTAACTCGGGGGGGGTCCTACAATGAGCAGTTCTTC
clone_size: -; j_call: TRBJ1-6; d_call: TRBD1; v_call: TRBV2; cdr3_aa: CASRDRSLGSPLHF; cdr3_nt: TGTGCCAGCAGGGACAGGAGTTTGGGTTCACCCCTCCACTTT
clone_size: -; j_call: TRBJ1-4; d_call: -; v_call: TRBV11-1; cdr3_aa: CASSLRVRANEKLFF; cdr3_nt: TGTGCCAGCAGCTTACGCGTACGGGCTAATGAAAAACTGTTTTTT
clone_size: -; j_call: TRBJ1-2; d_call: TRBD1; v_call: TRBV7-6; cdr3_aa: CASSLTAGGYGYTF; cdr3_nt: TGTGCCAGCAGCTTAACCGCAGGGGGCTATGGCTACACCTTC
clone_size: once; j_call: TRBJ2-3; d_call: TRBD2; v_call: TRBV7-3; cdr3_aa: CASSGGGWTDTQYF; cdr3_nt: TGTGCCAGCAGTGGCGGGGGGTGGACAGATACGCAGTATTTT
clone_size: -; j_call: TRBJ1-1; d_call: TRBD1; v_call: TRBV6-6; cdr3_aa: CASSQLTGTEAFF; cdr3_nt: TGTGCCAGCAGCCAGCTGACAGGGACTGAAGCTTTCTTT